Below, 18 T cell receptor beta chains from the same sample are listed, as sequenced in a study of blood T cell repertoires in COVID-19. TCRdb keeps only in-frame clones here, not all; method: immunoSEQ multiplex PCR. The table records 200,000 to 250,000 clones, almost 90% of them present only once. The sequenced material came from peripheral blood. The receptors derive from a man between 18 and 29 years old with active or convalescent COVID-19.

This clone was recorded a few times. The chain couples TRBV6-5 to TRBJ2-7, with no clear D. Germline CDR1 is MNHEY and CDR2 is SVGAGI. Trimming left V 7 bases short and J 3 bases short, with 13 bases between. The CDR3 spans 13 residues. CDR3 sequence reads: CASKTPGGYEQYF. The CDR3 DNA reads as TGTGCCAGCAAGACCCCCGGCGGCTACGAGCAGTACTTC.

This clone appeared a few times. The chain uses TRBV28 and TRBJ1-1; 10 bases align to TRBD1. Looked up from germline, CDR1 is MDHEN and CDR2 is SYDVKM. J lost 6 bases, V lost 5 bases, and 9 bases had no gene match. CDR3 size: 15 residues. CDR3 in DNA: TGTGCCAGCAGTCTCCACCCGGACAGGGGGTCTGAAGCTTTCTTT. It translates to CASSLHPDRGSEAFF.

The chain uses TRBV19 and TRBJ2-3; TRBD1 matches 11 bases. The germline gives CDR1 LNHDA, CDR2 SQIVND (reference sequence). Trimming cost V 7 bases and J 5 bases; bases outside gene matches: 11. The CDR3 is made up of 16 amino acids. The CDR3 protein is CASTAEDRGPLDTQYF. Here the CDR3 DNA reads TGTGCCAGTACCGCAGAGGACAGGGGGCCGCTAGATACGCAGTATTTT.

The rearrangement links TRBV7-2 to TRBJ2-5; D is unclear. The CDR3 runs to 13 residues. Germline V lookup: CDR1 SGHTA, CDR2 FQGNSA. Trimming left V 2 bases short and J 5 bases short, with 9 bases between. The chain's CDR3 is CASSLQSAETQYF. The CDR3 DNA is TGTGCCAGCAGCTTACAGAGCGCGGAGACCCAGTACTTC. The complete variable domain, with remaining parts taken from reference TRBV7-2 and TRBJ2-5, reads GAGVSQSPSNKVTEKGKDVELRCDPISGHTALYWYRQSLGQGLEFLIYFQGNSAPDKSGLPSDRFSAERTGGSVSTLTIQRTQQEDSAVYLCASSLQSAETQYFGPGTRLLVL.

The chain links TRBV11-2 to TRBJ1-5; 7 nucleotides line up with TRBD1. Trimming took 5 bases from V and 2 from J; bases not matched to a gene: 12. The CDR3 loop spans 17 amino acids. Germline V CDR1 and CDR2: SGHAT, FQNNGV. The CDR3 sequence: CASSRSPTGDGNQPQHF. CDR3 in DNA: TGTGCCAGCAGCCGATCCCCCACAGGGGATGGCAATCAGCCCCAGCATTTT.

The rearrangement uses TRBV30 and TRBJ1-1, with D perhaps TRBD1 (6 bases). This CDR3 is built from 13 residues. The V gene's germline CDR1 is GTSNPN and CDR2 SVGIG (reference sequence). V was pared by 3 bases and J by 6 bases, with 14 bases between. The CDR3 region has the DNA TGTGCCTGGAGGGTGACAGGCAACCCTGAAGCTTTCTTT. Residues: CAWRVTGNPEAFF. Full variable domain (remainder filled in from reference TRBV30 and TRBJ1-1): SQTIHQWPATLVQPVGSPLSLECTVEGTSNPNLYWYRQAAGRGLQLLFYSVGIGQISSEVPQNLSASRPQDRQFILSSKKLLLSDSGFYLCAWRVTGNPEAFFGQGTRLTVV.

The chain recombines TRBV27 with TRBJ1-2, with 9 bases aligning to TRBD1. CDR1 MNHEY and CDR2 SMNVEV come from the germline V gene (reference sequence). This CDR3 is built from 14 residues. Unmatched junction bases numbered 6, after V lost 2 bases and J lost 8 bases. This chain's CDR3 is CASSLDRGSYGYTF. In DNA, the CDR3 is TGTGCCAGCAGTTTAGACAGGGGGTCATACGGCTACACCTTC.

The chain has TRBV7-9 and TRBJ1-4, with D perhaps TRBD1 (6 bases). Germline V gene lookup returns CDR1 SEHNR and CDR2 FQNEAQ (reference sequence). V was clipped by 1 base and J by 3 bases, with 9 bases between them. This CDR3 contains 15 residues. This CDR3 is CASSLGPGANEKLFF. The DNA of the CDR3 is TGTGCCAGCAGCTTAGGTCCAGGGGCTAATGAAAAACTGTTTTTT. Variable domain in full (rest from reference TRBV7-9 and TRBJ1-4): DTGVSQNPRHKITKRGQNVTFRCDPISEHNRLYWYRQTLGQGPEFLTYFQNEAQLEKSRLLSDRFSAERPKGSFSTLEIQRTEQGDSAMYLCASSLGPGANEKLFFGSGTQLSVL.

The chain uses TRBV12-3 or TRBV12-4 and TRBJ2-2, with D unclear. Trimming shortened V by 2 bases and J by 7 bases, and 2 bases separated the two germline ends. CDR3 length equals 11 residues. Written as DNA, the CDR3 is TGTGCCAGCAGTTTACGCGGGGAGCTGTTTTTT. Protein product: CASSLRGELFF.

The chain uses TRBV7-9 and TRBJ2-7; perhaps TRBD2 as D (5 bases). Trimming cost V 3 bases and J 3 bases, with 21 bases left between them. The CDR3 runs to 17 residues. The germline gives CDR1 SEHNR, CDR2 FQNEAQ (reference sequence). The CDR3 DNA is TGTGCCAGCAGCTTCATGGGTGGGCGGGCCCAGTTCTACGAGCAGTACTTC. Encoded protein: CASSFMGGRAQFYEQYF.

On this clone itself: The identical CDR3 is also encoded by other nucleotide sequences in the sample. The chain employs TRBV15 and TRBJ1-5; D unresolved. The CDR3 contains 13 residues. With 0 bases removed from V and 4 bases from J, the gap between germline ends came to 4 bases. Germline CDR1 LNHNV, CDR2 YYDKDF (reference sequence). DNA of the CDR3: TGTGCCACCAGCAGAGATAGAAATCAGCCCCAGCATTTT. This sequence encodes CATSRDRNQPQHF.

The chain joins TRBV6-2 or TRBV6-3 to TRBJ2-2, with TRBD2 matching 8 bases. Germline V gives CDR1 MNHEY, CDR2 SVGEGT. There are 15 residues in the CDR3. The junction had 5 bases not matched to a gene; V was cut back by 4 bases and J by 4 bases. The CDR3 protein is CASSWRLAGTGELFF. CDR3 bases: TGTGCCAGCAGTTGGAGGCTAGCGGGCACCGGGGAGCTGTTTTTT.

This rearrangement joins TRBV6-4 to TRBJ2-3, with TRBD1 identical over 8 bases. The V segment lost 0 bases and the J segment 2 bases; nucleotides outside the gene matches: 7. Germline CDR1 is MRHNA and CDR2 is SNTAGT. There are 17 residues in the CDR3. CDR3 sequence: CASSDSFVDRVTDTQYF. The CDR3 bases are TGTGCCAGCAGTGACTCATTTGTGGACAGGGTCACAGATACGCAGTATTTT.

The chain links TRBV11-2 to TRBJ2-4; D gene unclear. CDR1 and CDR2 from the germline V gene are SGHAT and FQNNGV. The CDR3 is 12 amino acids. The V end lost 4 bases, the J end lost 5 bases, and 6 bases lay between the germline ends. CDR3 residues: CASSSPENIQYF. The CDR3 DNA reads as TGTGCCAGCAGCTCCCCAGAAAACATTCAGTACTTC.

In its sample, this clone was seen once. The chain combines TRBV27 with TRBJ1-1; 9 bases are a match to TRBD1. The V and J ends lost 5 bases and 4 bases, in that order; junction bases with no gene match: 8. Germline V gene lookup returns CDR1 MNHEY and CDR2 SMNVEV (reference sequence). The CDR3 spans 15 residues. The chain's CDR3 is CASSIAGTGFTEAFF. Here the CDR3 DNA reads TGTGCCAGCAGTATTGCCGGGACAGGGTTCACTGAAGCTTTCTTT.

The chain is built from TRBV11-2 and TRBJ1-2, with D maybe TRBD1 (6 bases). This CDR3 comprises 10 residues. Looked up from germline, CDR1 is SGHAT and CDR2 is FQNNGV. Trimming left V 8 bases short and J 11 bases short, with 12 bases between. The CDR3: CASGDITYTF. The CDR3 DNA is TGTGCCAGCGGGGACATCACGTACACCTTC.

The rearrangement joins TRBV15 to TRBJ1-1; D gene uncertain. Trimming left V 1 base short and J 2 bases short, with 11 bases between. The CDR3 extends over 15 amino acids. From germline, CDR1 is LNHNV and CDR2 YYDKDF (reference sequence). CDR3 sequence reads: CATSRASHENTEAFF. In nucleotides, the CDR3 is TGTGCCACCAGCAGAGCTAGTCACGAAAACACTGAAGCTTTCTTT.

This chain links TRBV4-3 with TRBJ2-1; 11 positions agree with TRBD2. Germline V gene data show CDR1 as LGHNA and CDR2 as YSLEER. V gave up 2 bases and J gave up 0 bases; unmatched junction bases: 3. This CDR3 spans 17 amino acids. CDR3 protein: CASSQFTSGSSYNEQFF. CDR3 coding DNA: TGCGCCAGCAGCCAATTTACTAGCGGGAGCTCCTACAATGAGCAGTTCTTC.